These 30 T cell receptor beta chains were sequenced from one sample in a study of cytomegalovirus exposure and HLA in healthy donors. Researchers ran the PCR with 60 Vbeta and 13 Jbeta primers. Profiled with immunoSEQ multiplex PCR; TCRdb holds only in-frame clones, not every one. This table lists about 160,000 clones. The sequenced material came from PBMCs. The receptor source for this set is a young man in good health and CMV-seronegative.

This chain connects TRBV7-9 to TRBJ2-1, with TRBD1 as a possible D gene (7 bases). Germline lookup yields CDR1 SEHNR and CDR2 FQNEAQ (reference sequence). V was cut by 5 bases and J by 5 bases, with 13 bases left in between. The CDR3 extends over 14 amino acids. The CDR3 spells CASSDRDSDNEQFF. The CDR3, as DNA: TGTGCCAGCAGCGACAGGGACTCAGACAATGAGCAGTTCTTC. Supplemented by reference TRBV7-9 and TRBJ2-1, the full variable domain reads DTGVSQNPRHKITKRGQNVTFRCDPISEHNRLYWYRQTLGQGPEFLTYFQNEAQLEKSRLLSDRFSAERPKGSFSTLEIQRTEQGDSAMYLCASSDRDSDNEQFFGPGTRLTVL.

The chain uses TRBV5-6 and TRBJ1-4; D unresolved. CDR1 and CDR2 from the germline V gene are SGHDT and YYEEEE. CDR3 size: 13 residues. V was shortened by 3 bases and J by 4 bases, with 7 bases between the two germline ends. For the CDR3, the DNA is TGTGCCAGCAGCTGGGCCAATAATGAAAAACTGTTTTTT. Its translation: CASSWANNEKLFF.

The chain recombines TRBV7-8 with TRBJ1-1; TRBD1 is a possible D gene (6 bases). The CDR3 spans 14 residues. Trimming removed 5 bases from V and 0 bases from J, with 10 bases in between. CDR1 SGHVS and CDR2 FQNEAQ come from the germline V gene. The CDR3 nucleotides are TGTGCCAGCAGCCGACAGGTGCTGAACACTGAAGCTTTCTTT. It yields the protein CASSRQVLNTEAFF.

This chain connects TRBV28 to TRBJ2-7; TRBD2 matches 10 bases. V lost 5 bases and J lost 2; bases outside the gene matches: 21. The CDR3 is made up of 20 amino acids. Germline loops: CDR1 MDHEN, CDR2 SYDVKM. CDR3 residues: CASSLPGQGILAGDTYEQYF. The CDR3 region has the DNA TGTGCCAGCAGTCTCCCCGGACAGGGTATCCTAGCGGGAGACACCTACGAGCAGTACTTC.

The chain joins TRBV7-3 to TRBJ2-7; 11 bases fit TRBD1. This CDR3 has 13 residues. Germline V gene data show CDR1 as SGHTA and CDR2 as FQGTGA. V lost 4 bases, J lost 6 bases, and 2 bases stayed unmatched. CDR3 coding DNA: TGTGCCAGCAGCTCGGACAGGGGGCGCGAGCAGTACTTC. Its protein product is CASSSDRGREQYF.

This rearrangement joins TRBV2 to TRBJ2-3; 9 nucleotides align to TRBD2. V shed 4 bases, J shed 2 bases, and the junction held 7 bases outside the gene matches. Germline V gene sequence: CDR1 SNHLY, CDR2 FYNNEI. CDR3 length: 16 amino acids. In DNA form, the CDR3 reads TGTGCCAGCAGTGGGGGACTAGCTATTTTCACAGATACGCAGTATTTT. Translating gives CASSGGLAIFTDTQYF.

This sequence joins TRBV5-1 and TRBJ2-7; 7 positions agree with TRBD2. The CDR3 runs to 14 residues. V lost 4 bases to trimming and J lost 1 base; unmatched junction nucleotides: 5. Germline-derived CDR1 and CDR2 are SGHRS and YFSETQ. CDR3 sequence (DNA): TGCGCCAGCAGCCTTGGGGGGGGGTCCTACGAGCAGTACTTC. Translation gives CASSLGGGSYEQYF. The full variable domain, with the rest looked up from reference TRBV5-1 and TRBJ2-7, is KAGVTQTPRYLIKTRGQQVTLSCSPISGHRSVSWYQQTPGQGLQFLFEYFSETQRNKGNFPGRFSGRQFSNSRSEMNVSTLELGDSALYLCASSLGGGSYEQYFGPGTRLTVT.

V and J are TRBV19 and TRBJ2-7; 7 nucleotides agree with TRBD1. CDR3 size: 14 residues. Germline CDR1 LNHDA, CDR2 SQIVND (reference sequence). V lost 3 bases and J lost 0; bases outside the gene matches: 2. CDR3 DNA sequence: TGTGCCAGTAGTATCAGGGGGTACTCCTACGAGCAGTACTTC. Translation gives CASSIRGYSYEQYF.

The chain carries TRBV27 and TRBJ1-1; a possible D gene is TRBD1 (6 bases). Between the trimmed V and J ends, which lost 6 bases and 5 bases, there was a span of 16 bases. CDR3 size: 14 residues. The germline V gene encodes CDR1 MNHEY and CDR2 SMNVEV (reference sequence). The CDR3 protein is CASRHRDSETEAFF. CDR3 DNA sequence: TGTGCCAGCAGGCACAGGGATTCGGAGACTGAAGCTTTCTTT.

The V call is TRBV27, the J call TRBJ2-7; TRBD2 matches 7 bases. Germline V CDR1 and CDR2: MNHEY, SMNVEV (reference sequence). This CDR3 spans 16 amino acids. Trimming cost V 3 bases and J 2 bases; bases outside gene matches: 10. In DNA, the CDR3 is TGTGCCAGCAGTTTCATCGTAGGGGCGGGAGCCTACGAGCAGTACTTC. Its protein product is CASSFIVGAGAYEQYF.

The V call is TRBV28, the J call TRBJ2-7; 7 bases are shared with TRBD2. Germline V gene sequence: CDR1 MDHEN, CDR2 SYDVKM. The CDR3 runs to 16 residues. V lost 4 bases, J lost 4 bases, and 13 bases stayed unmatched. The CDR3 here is CASSYPLGGSSYEQYF. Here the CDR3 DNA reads TGTGCCAGCAGTTACCCCCTGGGCGGGAGTTCATACGAGCAGTACTTC.

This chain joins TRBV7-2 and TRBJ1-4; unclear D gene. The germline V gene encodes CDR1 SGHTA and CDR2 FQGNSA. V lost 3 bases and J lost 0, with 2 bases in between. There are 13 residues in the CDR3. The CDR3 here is CASSFTTNEKLFF. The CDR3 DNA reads TGTGCCAGCAGCTTCACAACTAATGAAAAACTGTTTTTT.

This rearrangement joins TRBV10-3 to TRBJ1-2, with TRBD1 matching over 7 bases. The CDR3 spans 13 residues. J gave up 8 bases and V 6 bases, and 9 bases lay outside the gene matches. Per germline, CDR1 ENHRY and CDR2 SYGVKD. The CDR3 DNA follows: TGTGCCATCAGCGGGTCAGGGGGTGGAGGCTACACCTTC. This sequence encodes CAISGSGGGGYTF.

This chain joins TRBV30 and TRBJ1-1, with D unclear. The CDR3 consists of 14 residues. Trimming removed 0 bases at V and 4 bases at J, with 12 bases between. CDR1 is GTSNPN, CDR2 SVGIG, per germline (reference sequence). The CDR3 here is CAWSVPQPSTEAFF. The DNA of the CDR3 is TGTGCCTGGAGTGTACCACAGCCCTCCACTGAAGCTTTCTTT.

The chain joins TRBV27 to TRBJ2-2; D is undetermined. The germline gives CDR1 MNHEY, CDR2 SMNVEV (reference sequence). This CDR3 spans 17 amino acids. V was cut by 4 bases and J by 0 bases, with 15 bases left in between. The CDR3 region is CASSSQVRGANTGELFF. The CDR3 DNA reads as TGTGCCAGCAGTTCGCAAGTTCGCGGAGCGAACACCGGGGAGCTGTTTTTT.

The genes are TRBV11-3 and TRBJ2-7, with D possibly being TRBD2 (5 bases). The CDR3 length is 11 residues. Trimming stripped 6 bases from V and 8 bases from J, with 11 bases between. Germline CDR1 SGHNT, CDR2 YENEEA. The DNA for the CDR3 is TGTGCCAGCAGACTCGAGGGCAAGCAGTACTTC. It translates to CASRLEGKQYF.

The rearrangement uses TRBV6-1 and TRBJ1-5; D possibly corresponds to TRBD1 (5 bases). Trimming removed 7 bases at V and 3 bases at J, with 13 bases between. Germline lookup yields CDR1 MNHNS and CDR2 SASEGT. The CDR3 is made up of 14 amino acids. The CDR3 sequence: CASNHRGNNQPQHF. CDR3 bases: TGTGCCAGCAACCATAGGGGTAACAATCAGCCCCAGCATTTT.

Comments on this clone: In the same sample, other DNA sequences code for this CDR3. DNA for the CDR3: TGTGCCAGCAGCCAAGATGCGCCATGGGCCACCGGGGAGCTGTTTTTT. It codes for CASSQDAPWATGELFF. V usage is TRBV14 and J usage is TRBJ2-2; the D is unclear. Germline lookup yields CDR1 SGHDN and CDR2 FVKESK. This CDR3 contains 16 residues. V shed 0 bases and J shed 4 bases, with 12 bases lying between them. The variable domain in full, with the rest retrieved from reference TRBV14 and TRBJ2-2, is EAGVTQFPSHSVIEKGQTVTLRCDPISGHDNLYWYRRVMGKEIKFLLHFVKESKQDESGMPNNRFLAERTGGTYSTLKVQPAELEDSGVYFCASSQDAPWATGELFFGEGSRLTVL.

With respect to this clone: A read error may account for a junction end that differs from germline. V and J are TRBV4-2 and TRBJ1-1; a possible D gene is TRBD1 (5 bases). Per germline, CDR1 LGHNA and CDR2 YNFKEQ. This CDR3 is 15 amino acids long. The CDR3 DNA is TGTGCCAGCAGCCAACAAGATCGTACCCGGACACGACCATCTTTT. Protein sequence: CASSQQDRTRTRPSF.

The CDR3 region is CASTYEPGQGGYGYTF. In DNA form, the CDR3 reads TGTGCCAGCACCTACGAACCGGGACAGGGTGGTTATGGCTACACCTTC. The rearrangement uses TRBV5-4 and TRBJ1-2; TRBD1 matches 9 bases. CDR3 size: 16 residues. Per germline, CDR1 SGHNT and CDR2 YYREEE (reference sequence). The trim removed 6 bases at V and 5 bases at J, leaving 14 bases unmatched.

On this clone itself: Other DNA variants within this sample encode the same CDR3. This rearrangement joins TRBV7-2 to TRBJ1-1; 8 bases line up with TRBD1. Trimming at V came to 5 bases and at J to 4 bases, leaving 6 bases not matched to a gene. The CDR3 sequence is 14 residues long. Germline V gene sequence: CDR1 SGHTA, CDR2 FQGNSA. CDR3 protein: CASSPDRGRTEAFF. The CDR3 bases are TGTGCCAGCAGCCCTGACAGGGGCCGCACTGAAGCTTTCTTT.

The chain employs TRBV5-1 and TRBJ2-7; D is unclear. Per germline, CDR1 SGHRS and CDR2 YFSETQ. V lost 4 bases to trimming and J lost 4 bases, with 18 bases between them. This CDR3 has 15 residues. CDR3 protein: CASSLRPGSSYEQYF. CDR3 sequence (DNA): TGCGCCAGCAGCCTACGCCCCGGGTCCTCGTACGAGCAGTACTTC.

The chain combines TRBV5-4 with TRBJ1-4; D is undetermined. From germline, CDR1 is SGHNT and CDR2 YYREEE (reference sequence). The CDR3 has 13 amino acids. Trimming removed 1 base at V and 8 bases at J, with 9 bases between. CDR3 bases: TGTGCCAGCAGCTTGAATTCGGGGGAAAAACTGTTTTTT. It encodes CASSLNSGEKLFF.

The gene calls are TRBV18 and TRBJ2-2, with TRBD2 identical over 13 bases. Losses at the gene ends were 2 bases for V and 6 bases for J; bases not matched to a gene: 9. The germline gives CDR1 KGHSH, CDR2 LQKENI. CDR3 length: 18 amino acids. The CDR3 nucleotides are TGTGCCAGCTCACCATCAGCGACTAGCGGGAGGATTGCCGGGGAGCTGTTTTTT. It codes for CASSPSATSGRIAGELFF.

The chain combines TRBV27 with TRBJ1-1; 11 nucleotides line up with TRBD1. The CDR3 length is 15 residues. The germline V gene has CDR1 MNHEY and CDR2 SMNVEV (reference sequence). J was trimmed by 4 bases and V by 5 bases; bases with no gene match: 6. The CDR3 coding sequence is TGTGCCAGCAGTCCGCGGGACAGGGGGTTCACTGAAGCTTTCTTT. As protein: CASSPRDRGFTEAFF.

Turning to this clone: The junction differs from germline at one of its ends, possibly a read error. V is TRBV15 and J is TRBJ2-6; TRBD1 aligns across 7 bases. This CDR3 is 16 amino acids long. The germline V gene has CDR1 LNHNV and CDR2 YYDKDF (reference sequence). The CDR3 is CATSGDRASGANVLTF. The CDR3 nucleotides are TGTGCCACCAGCGGAGACAGGGCCTCTGGGGCCAACGTCCTGACTTTC.

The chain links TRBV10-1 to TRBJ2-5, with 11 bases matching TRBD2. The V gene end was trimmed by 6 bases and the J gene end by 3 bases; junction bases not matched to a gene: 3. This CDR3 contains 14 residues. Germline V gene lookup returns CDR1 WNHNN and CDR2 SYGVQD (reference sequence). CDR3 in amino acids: CASRAGLAEETQYF. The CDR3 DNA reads TGCGCCAGCAGGGCGGGACTAGCGGAAGAGACCCAGTACTTC.

The CDR3 here is CASSPGGGGANVLTF. The CDR3 coding sequence is TGTGCCAGCAGCCCAGGGGGCGGTGGGGCCAACGTCCTGACTTTC. The V call is TRBV5-4, the J call TRBJ2-6, with 8 bases that match TRBD1. Per the germline V gene, CDR1 is SGHNT and CDR2 is YYREEE (reference sequence). The length of the CDR3 is 15 residues. The junction had 3 bases not matched to a gene; V was cut back by 4 bases and J by 3 bases.

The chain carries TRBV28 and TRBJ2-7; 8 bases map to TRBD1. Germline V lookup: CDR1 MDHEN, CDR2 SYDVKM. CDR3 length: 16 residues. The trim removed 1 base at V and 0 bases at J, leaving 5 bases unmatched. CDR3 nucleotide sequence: TGTGCCAGCAGTTTATACAGGACAGGGCTCTCCTACGAGCAGTACTTC. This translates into CASSLYRTGLSYEQYF.

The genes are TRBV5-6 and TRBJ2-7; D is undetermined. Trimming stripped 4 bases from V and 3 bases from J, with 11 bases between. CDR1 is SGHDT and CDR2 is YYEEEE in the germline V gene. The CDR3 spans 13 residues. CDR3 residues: CASSPSPVYEQYF. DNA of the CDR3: TGTGCCAGCAGCCCGAGCCCGGTCTACGAGCAGTACTTC. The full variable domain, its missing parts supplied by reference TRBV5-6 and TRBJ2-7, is DAGVTQSPTHLIKTRGQQVTLRCSPKSGHDTVSWYQQALGQGPQFIFQYYEEEERQRGNFPDRFSGHQFPNYSSELNVNALLLGDSALYLCASSPSPVYEQYFGPGTRLTVT.